These 11 T cell receptor beta chains were sequenced from one sample in a study of T cell repertoires in cytomegalovirus infection. Via MiXCR, TCRdb re-called the reads, giving one row per CDR3 protein. The sample carries 600,000 to 800,000 distinct CDR3 sequences, approximately 24% recorded once. Sequenced: CD8+ T cells from PBMCs. These receptors originate from a human donor in good health (CMV status not recorded). Some clones in this sample may be carry-over from other donors' samples.

A note on this clonotype: At one end, the junction sequence differs from germline, possibly due to a read error. V usage is TRBV7-6 and J usage is TRBJ2-5; TRBD2 matches 8 bases. Germline V gene data show CDR1 as SGHVS and CDR2 as FNYEAQ. This CDR3 is 15 amino acids long. Here the CDR3 DNA reads TGTGCCAGCAGCTTAGTAGCGGGGAGGATAGAGTCCCAGTACTTC. This sequence encodes CASSLVAGRIESQYF.

This clonotype was seen a few times. The genes are TRBV18 and TRBJ2-5, with 9 positions matching TRBD1. The CDR3 totals 20 residues. CDR1 is KGHSH, CDR2 LQKENI, per germline. V lost 3 bases to trimming and J lost 2 bases; unmatched junction nucleotides: 19. The CDR3 DNA sequence: TGTGCCAGCTCACCGCGTTCCGTCGTTCCTCCCGACAGGGGGCAAGAGACCCAGTACTTC. It is translated as CASSPRSVVPPDRGQETQYF.

This clonotype was seen a few times. The V gene is TRBV27, the J gene TRBJ1-1; maybe TRBD1 (5 bases). Germline V lookup: CDR1 MNHEY, CDR2 SMNVEV (reference sequence). This CDR3 spans 15 amino acids. V was cut by 7 bases and J by 0 bases, with 15 bases left in between. Here the CDR3 DNA reads TGTGCCAGCACAGGACAACCTTACATGAACACTGAAGCTTTCTTT. Protein: CASTGQPYMNTEAFF.

The chain carries TRBV4-3 and TRBJ2-2; 10 bases are a match to TRBD2. Germline loops: CDR1 LGHNA, CDR2 YSLEER. The V segment lost 1 base and the J segment 3 bases; nucleotides outside the gene matches: 8. The CDR3 has 18 residues. CDR3 nucleotides: TGCGCCAGCAGCCAAGGTGGTAGCGGGGGGCCCCACACCGGGGAGCTGTTTTTT. This sequence encodes CASSQGGSGGPHTGELFF.

Notes on this clonotype: A much larger clonotype is one base distant, so this may be a read error. The rearrangement links TRBV7-2 to TRBJ2-2; either TRBD1 or TRBD2 may supply D (5 bases each). Germline CDR1 reads SGHTA; CDR2 reads FQGNSA. The CDR3 runs 16 residues. CDR3 DNA: TGTGTCAGCAGCTTAAAGGGGCCCATAGGAGGCGGGGAGCTGTTTTTT. This translates into CVSSLKGPIGGGELFF.

There are a few counts of this clonotype. The V call is TRBV6-2 or TRBV6-3, the J call TRBJ1-6, with TRBD1 as a possible D gene (6 bases). Per the germline V gene, CDR1 is MNHEY and CDR2 is SVGEGT. The CDR3 length is 14 residues. V was cut by 2 bases and J by 9 bases, with 11 bases left in between. CDR3 coding DNA: TGTGCCAGCAGTTACCAGGGGCCGGTTTCACCCCTCCACTTT. Its protein is CASSYQGPVSPLHF.

Here the CDR3 DNA reads TGTGCCAGCAGCTTACGTGAAGGCAGGAGCACAGATACGCAGTATTTT. This codes for CASSLREGRSTDTQYF. V gene TRBV7-6 combines with J gene TRBJ2-3, with D uncertain. The CDR3 runs 16 residues. The germline V gene encodes CDR1 SGHVS and CDR2 FNYEAQ. Trimming left V 2 bases short and J 0 bases short, with 12 bases between. Together with reference TRBV7-6 and TRBJ2-3, the CDR3 gives the full variable domain: GAGVSQSPRYKVTKRGQDVALRCDPISGHVSLYWYRQALGQGPEFLTYFNYEAQQDKSGLPNDRFSAERPEGSISTLTIQRTEQRDSAMYRCASSLREGRSTDTQYFGPGTRLTVL.

For this clonotype: Mismatch with germline at one junction end may stem from a read error. The chain links TRBV11-1 to TRBJ2-3, with TRBD2 identical over 7 bases. CDR3 length equals 16 residues. Germline V gene data show CDR1 as SGHAT and CDR2 as FQDESV (reference sequence). The CDR3 loop is CVSSLPRGEVTDTQYF. The CDR3 region has the DNA TGTGTCAGCAGCTTGCCCCGGGGGGAGGTCACAGATACGCAGTATTTT.

The sample holds many counts of this clonotype. The V gene is TRBV7-2, the J gene TRBJ2-5; D call uncertain. Per the germline V gene, CDR1 is SGHTA and CDR2 is FQGNSA. This CDR3 has 13 residues. V gave up 5 bases and J gave up 5 bases, with 12 bases separating them. CDR3 sequence: CASSPWGYETQYF. CDR3 bases: TGTGCCAGCAGCCCATGGGGTTACGAGACCCAGTACTTC.

This clonotype came up a few times. The V and J genes are TRBV10-3 and TRBJ2-4; D is tentatively TRBD1 or TRBD2 (5 bases each). Germline CDR1 reads ENHRY; CDR2 reads SYGVKD. The CDR3 sequence is 13 residues long. The V and J ends lost 7 bases and 6 bases respectively, with 13 bases between them. CDR3: CAIMGDEGNIQYF. The CDR3 DNA is TGTGCCATCATGGGGGACGAGGGAAACATTCAGTACTTC.

Turning to this clonotype: A read error may explain this, as a much larger clone is one base away. Here the CDR3 DNA reads TGTGCCAGCAGTTACTCTCGGAGTAGAGGGAACAAAAACAATGAGCAGTTCTTC. Translating gives CASSYSRSRGNKNNEQFF. The V gene is TRBV6-6, the J gene TRBJ2-1; D might be TRBD2 (5 bases). The CDR3 loop spans 18 amino acids. Trimming took 0 bases from V and 5 from J, leaving 20 bases between them. Looked up from germline, CDR1 is MNHNY and CDR2 is SVGAGI (reference sequence).